The 15 T cell receptor beta chains below all came from one sample that was sequenced in a study of blood T cell repertoires in COVID-19. Clones were sequenced by immunoSEQ multiplex PCR, and TCRdb holds only the in-frame ones, with some missing. The table has 300,000 to 400,000 clones, 70% to 90% seen once. Sequenced sample: peripheral blood. These receptors all come from a woman younger than 45 with COVID-19, enrolled during active disease.

V and J are TRBV10-1 and TRBJ2-1; D is possibly TRBD2 (7 bases). The germline V and J ends were trimmed by 3 bases and 9 bases, with 12 bases remaining between them. The CDR3 contains 13 residues. CDR1 WNHNN and CDR2 SYGVQD come from the germline V gene (reference sequence). This CDR3 is CASSEGGAGEQFF. CDR3 nucleotide sequence: TGCGCCAGCAGTGAAGGGGGGGCAGGTGAGCAGTTCTTC.

This chain connects TRBV11-2 to TRBJ2-3, with TRBD2 identical over 14 bases. The CDR3 is made up of 17 amino acids. Losses at the gene ends were 5 bases for V and 6 bases for J; bases not matched to a gene: 10. The germline CDR1 and CDR2 sequences are SGHAT and FQNNGV. The CDR3 here is CASSPQTTSGGEDTQYF. DNA of the CDR3: TGTGCCAGCAGCCCGCAAACGACTAGCGGGGGGGAGGATACGCAGTATTTT.

CDR3 sequence reads: CASSRPTGPYGYTF. The CDR3 DNA reads TGTGCCAGCAGCCGTCCGACAGGGCCCTATGGCTACACCTTC. This chain uses TRBV5-5 with TRBJ1-2; TRBD1 agrees at 7 bases. Germline CDR1 SGHKS, CDR2 YYEKEE (reference sequence). J gave up 4 bases and V 4 bases, and 7 bases lay outside the gene matches. There are 14 residues in the CDR3. The full variable domain, completed using reference TRBV5-5 and TRBJ1-2, is DAGVTQSPTHLIKTRGQQVTLRCSPISGHKSVSWYQQVLGQGPQFIFQYYEKEERGRGNFPDRFSARQFPNYSSELNVNALLLGDSALYLCASSRPTGPYGYTFGSGTRLTVV.

This clone was recorded once. This chain uses TRBV4-1 with TRBJ2-7, with a weak D call TRBD1 (5 bases). CDR1 is MGHRA and CDR2 is YSYEKL in the germline V gene. The CDR3 is 17 amino acids. V was trimmed by 0 bases and J by 0 bases, leaving 15 bases between them. The CDR3 loop is CASSQEIGADSSYEQYF. CDR3 bases: TGCGCCAGCAGCCAAGAGATAGGGGCCGATAGCTCCTACGAGCAGTACTTC.

V usage is TRBV4-1 and J usage is TRBJ1-2; D remains ambiguous. The CDR3 contains 15 residues. Trimming removed 0 bases from V and 6 bases from J, with 14 bases in between. The germline gives CDR1 MGHRA, CDR2 YSYEKL. This CDR3 is CASSQEGLSFDGYTF. CDR3 nucleotides: TGCGCCAGCAGCCAAGAGGGCCTCTCCTTCGATGGCTACACCTTC.

V usage is TRBV28 and J usage is TRBJ2-6; D is unclear. Germline assignment: CDR1 MDHEN and CDR2 SYDVKM. The CDR3 spans 15 residues. V was pared by 6 bases and J by 0 bases, with 9 bases between. The CDR3 spells CASSPFSSGANVLTF. DNA for the CDR3: TGTGCCAGCAGCCCCTTCAGCTCTGGGGCCAACGTCCTGACTTTC.

V usage is TRBV7-9 and J usage is TRBJ2-1; tentative D call: TRBD2 (5 bases). The germline V gene has CDR1 SEHNR and CDR2 FQNEAQ (reference sequence). The CDR3 is 14 amino acids. V lost 4 bases and J 4 bases, leaving 11 bases between the germline ends. CDR3 sequence: CASSSKTIYNEQFF. The CDR3 DNA reads as TGTGCCAGCAGCTCGAAGACTATTTACAATGAGCAGTTCTTC.

The chain has TRBV5-6 and TRBJ2-2; a weak D match, TRBD1 (6 bases). The ends were cut back, 0 bases at V and 6 bases at J, with 18 bases in the middle. This CDR3 is 17 amino acids long. Germline V gene sequence: CDR1 SGHDT, CDR2 YYEEEE. CDR3 nucleotide sequence: TGTGCCAGCAGCTTGGGTGGGGGCCCACCCCGGCCCGGGGAGCTGTTTTTT. This gives the protein CASSLGGGPPRPGELFF.

This chain connects TRBV28 to TRBJ2-7, with D maybe TRBD1 (5 bases). Germline CDR1 is MDHEN and CDR2 is SYDVKM. This CDR3 contains 14 residues. V was cut by 5 bases and J by 2 bases, with 13 bases left in between. The CDR3 region is CASSQLRVPYEQYF. The CDR3, as DNA: TGTGCCAGCAGTCAGCTCAGGGTCCCCTACGAGCAGTACTTC. The full variable domain, in which reference TRBV28 and TRBJ2-7 provide the parts outside the CDR3, is DVKVTQSSRYLVKRTGEKVFLECVQDMDHENMFWYRQDPGLGLRLIYFSYDVKMKEKGDIPEGYSVSREKKERFSLILESASTNQTSMYLCASSQLRVPYEQYFGPGTRLTVT.

The J gene is TRBJ1-5, the V gene TRBV5-4; D gene ambiguous. This CDR3 comprises 15 residues. The germline V gene has CDR1 SGHNT and CDR2 YYREEE (reference sequence). V was clipped by 4 bases and J by 3 bases, with 14 bases between them. CDR3 coding DNA: TGTGCCAGCAGCCCGGGGTCAGAGTCCAATCAGCCCCAGCATTTT. Translation: CASSPGSESNQPQHF.

The chain couples TRBV6-2 or TRBV6-3 to TRBJ1-5, with D uncertain. There are 16 residues in the CDR3. Germline V gives CDR1 MNHEY, CDR2 SVGEGT. Trimming removed 6 bases at V and 0 bases at J, with 15 bases between. CDR3 coding DNA: TGTGCCAGCAGCCCTAGATTCGGACTTAGCAATCAGCCCCAGCATTTT. It yields the protein CASSPRFGLSNQPQHF.

The V and J genes are TRBV6-1 and TRBJ2-7, with D perhaps TRBD2 (5 bases). CDR1 is MNHNS, CDR2 SASEGT, per germline. Trimming took off 0 bases at V and 5 bases at J, with 8 bases between the two ends. The CDR3 spans 13 residues. CDR3 nucleotides: TGTGCCAGCAGTGAAGCGAGGGTGAACGAGCAGTACTTC. This codes for CASSEARVNEQYF.

In this sample, this clone turned up once. This rearrangement joins TRBV2 to TRBJ2-6; 10 positions agree with TRBD2. With 7 bases clipped from V and 1 base from J, the junction kept 7 bases outside the gene matches. CDR1 and CDR2 (germline): SNHLY, FYNNEI. CDR3 length equals 17 residues. The CDR3 here is CASNRASGRSGANVLTF. The CDR3 DNA is TGTGCCAGCAATCGGGCTAGCGGGAGATCTGGGGCCAACGTCCTGACTTTC.

The rearrangement links TRBV2 to TRBJ1-1, with D unclear. V was trimmed by 1 base and J by 5 bases, leaving 14 bases between them. The CDR3 consists of 15 residues. Germline assignment: CDR1 SNHLY and CDR2 FYNNEI. The CDR3 sequence is CASSEEQFGGTEAFF. CDR3 nucleotide sequence: TGTGCCAGCAGTGAAGAACAGTTCGGAGGGACTGAAGCTTTCTTT.

The V gene is TRBV27, the J gene TRBJ1-3; a weak D match, TRBD1 (6 bases). The CDR3 has 16 residues. Germline values: CDR1 MNHEY, CDR2 SMNVEV (reference sequence). Trimming took 6 bases from V and 0 from J, leaving 15 bases between them. CDR3 sequence reads: CASRTLQGPSGNTIYF. The CDR3 region has the DNA TGTGCCAGCAGAACTCTCCAGGGGCCCTCTGGAAACACCATATATTTT.